Listed below are T cell receptor beta chains from one sample, sequenced in a study of blood T cell repertoires in COVID-19. Repertoires were generated with immunoSEQ multiplex PCR, while TCRdb's copy carries only in-frame clones and drops some. The sample holds roughly 280,000 clones, roughly 89% seen once. Material: PBMCs or T cells enriched from blood (not recorded which). These receptors were taken from a woman aged 60 to 75 who had recovered from COVID-19. The CDR3 runs from the conserved cysteine through the conserved F or W. D genes are given only for firm matches. The size of a clone is reported for some rows only, either as once, few or many, or as a class for expanded clones.

CDR3aa,CDR3nt,v_gene,j_gene,len,d_gene,abundance
CASSLSYRGESAYEQYF,TGTGCCAGCAGTTTATCTTATCGGGGGGAGTCAGCCTACGAGCAGTACTTC,TRBV27,TRBJ2-7,17,TRBD2,-
CASSLVGASTDTQYF,TGCGCCAGCAGCTTGGTAGGGGCATCCACAGATACGCAGTATTTT,TRBV5-1,TRBJ2-3,15,-,-
CASSEVRSGNSPLHF,TGTGCCAGCAGTGAGGTCAGGTCAGGTAATTCACCCCTCCACTTT,TRBV6-1,TRBJ1-6,15,-,-
CASSQLGPLAGVPSGANVLTF,TGCGCCAGCAGTCAGTTGGGCCCACTAGCGGGGGTTCCCTCTGGGGCCAACGTCCTGACTTTC,TRBV23-1,TRBJ2-6,21,TRBD2,-
CASSPRSGGNGNTIYF,TGTGCCAGCAGCCCCAGGAGCGGGGGGAATGGAAACACCATATATTTT,TRBV7-9,TRBJ1-3,16,-,-
CASSWGRNTRTGEQFF,TGTGCCAGCAGTTGGGGGAGGAATACTAGGACGGGGGAGCAGTTCTTC,TRBV28,TRBJ2-1,16,-,-
CAILWAHEQYF,TGTGCCATCCTATGGGCCCACGAGCAGTACTTC,TRBV6-5,TRBJ2-7,11,-,-
CASSVVRGRNQPQHF,TGTGCCAGCTCAGTAGTAAGGGGGCGAAATCAGCCCCAGCATTTT,TRBV18,TRBJ1-5,15,TRBD1,once
CSVLGQVNTEAFF,TGCAGCGTTCTGGGGCAGGTCAACACTGAAGCTTTCTTT,TRBV29-1,TRBJ1-1,13,-,-
CASGGNSYNSPLHF,TGTGCCAGCGGGGGGAACAGCTATAATTCACCCCTCCACTTT,TRBV2,TRBJ1-6,14,-,-
CASSQRGSGSGANVLTF,TGTGCCAGCAGCCAGCGAGGGTCGGGCTCTGGGGCCAACGTCCTGACTTTC,TRBV3-1/TRBV3-2,TRBJ2-6,17,-,-
CASSGRGSGNTIYF,TGCGCCAGCAGCGGAAGAGGCTCTGGAAACACCATATATTTT,TRBV4-1,TRBJ1-3,14,-,-
CASSVELASNEQFF,TGTGCCAGCAGTGTGGAACTAGCCAGCAATGAGCAGTTCTTC,TRBV2,TRBJ2-1,14,-,-
CASSMWTGQETQYF,TGTGCCAGTAGTATGTGGACAGGGCAAGAGACCCAGTACTTC,TRBV19,TRBJ2-5,14,TRBD1,-
CASSSPRGNTEAFF,TGTGCCAGCAGTTCACCACGGGGGAACACTGAAGCTTTCTTT,TRBV6-5,TRBJ1-1,14,-,-
CASSLVGQPYIGELFF,TGCGCCAGCAGCTTGGTGGGGCAACCGTATATCGGGGAGCTGTTTTTT,TRBV5-1,TRBJ2-2,16,-,-
CASRGDVAGGLEQFF,TGCGCCAGCAGGGGGGACGTGGCAGGGGGCTTGGAGCAGTTCTTC,TRBV5-1,TRBJ2-1,15,TRBD1,-
CASSILQGGEGYTF,TGCGCCAGCAGCATCCTTCAAGGGGGCGAAGGCTACACCTTC,TRBV5-1,TRBJ1-2,14,TRBD1,-
CASSHGYEQYF,TGTGCCAGCAGCCACGGCTACGAGCAGTACTTC,TRBV7-8,TRBJ2-7,11,-,-
CASSPGGASSYEQYF,TGTGCCAGCAGTCCAGGGGGCGCCAGCTCCTACGAGCAGTACTTC,TRBV28,TRBJ2-7,15,TRBD1,-
CASSHTDRGGNEQFF,TGTGCCAGCAGCCATACGGACAGGGGCGGCAATGAGCAGTTCTTC,TRBV4-2,TRBJ2-1,15,TRBD1,-
CASSLGRVNYGYTF,TGTGCCAGCAGCTTGGGCCGGGTTAACTATGGCTACACCTTC,TRBV5-6,TRBJ1-2,14,-,few
CASSYGGRRNYGYTF,TGTGCCAGCAGTTACGGGGGGAGGAGAAACTATGGCTACACCTTC,TRBV27,TRBJ1-2,15,-,-
CATSRAPGQTILNEQFF,TGTGCCACCAGCAGAGCCCCGGGACAGACAATCCTCAATGAGCAGTTCTTC,TRBV15,TRBJ2-1,17,TRBD1,-
CASSGTEPEGELFF,TGTGCCAGCAGTGGGACAGAGCCTGAGGGGGAGCTGTTTTTT,TRBV28,TRBJ2-2,14,TRBD1,-
CASSPPNSEQFF,TGTGCCAGCTCACCACCAAACAGTGAGCAGTTCTTC,TRBV18,TRBJ2-1,12,-,once
CASRPDRERGYTF,TGTGCCAGCAGACCCGACAGGGAACGTGGCTACACCTTC,TRBV6-5,TRBJ1-2,13,TRBD1,-
CSARDNGKAFF,TGCAGTGCTAGAGATAACGGGAAAGCTTTCTTT,TRBV20-1,TRBJ1-1,11,-,-
CANQGGNQPQHF,TGTGCCAACCAGGGGGGCAATCAGCCCCAGCATTTT,TRBV28,TRBJ1-5,12,TRBD1,-
CASSMTGIETQYF,TGTGCCAGCAGTATGACAGGGATCGAGACCCAGTACTTC,TRBV12-3/TRBV12-4,TRBJ2-5,13,TRBD1,-
CASSVAGTSDYEQYF,TGTGCCAGCAGCGTGGCCGGGACTAGCGACTACGAGCAGTACTTC,TRBV9,TRBJ2-7,15,TRBD2,-
CASSSGGRGEQFF,TGTGCCAGTTCAAGTGGGGGGAGAGGTGAGCAGTTCTTC,TRBV7-6,TRBJ2-1,13,-,-
CASTTTGEAFF,TGTGCCAGCACCACTACAGGTGAAGCTTTCTTT,TRBV7-9,TRBJ1-1,11,-,-
CASSQPVTAGYGYTF,TGTGCCAGCAGCCAACCCGTAACAGCGGGCTATGGCTACACCTTC,TRBV3-1/TRBV3-2,TRBJ1-2,15,-,-
CASSKIGGIETQYF,TGTGCCAGCAGCAAGATCGGAGGTATTGAGACCCAGTACTTC,TRBV7-3,TRBJ2-5,14,-,-
CATKPQGLGTEAFF,TGTGCCACAAAACCTCAGGGACTCGGGACTGAAGCTTTCTTT,TRBV19,TRBJ1-1,14,-,-
CATAYRGNTGELFF,TGTGCCACCGCCTACAGGGGGAACACCGGGGAGCTGTTTTTT,TRBV10-3,TRBJ2-2,14,TRBD1,-
CAFSTGPNQPQHF,TGTGCCTTCTCGACAGGGCCCAATCAGCCCCAGCATTTT,TRBV10-3,TRBJ1-5,13,TRBD1,-
CASILTGENTEAFF,TGTGCCAGCATCCTGACAGGGGAGAACACTGAAGCTTTCTTT,TRBV7-9,TRBJ1-1,14,TRBD1,-
CASSPDRAGTGELFF,TGTGCCAGCAGCCCCGACAGGGCTGGGACCGGGGAGCTGTTTTTT,TRBV6-5,TRBJ2-2,15,TRBD1,-
CASGQTGFQPQHF,TGCGCCAGCGGACAAACAGGGTTTCAGCCCCAGCATTTT,TRBV5-1,TRBJ1-5,13,-,once
CAWSKRDRVDEQYF,TGTGCCTGGAGTAAACGGGACAGGGTTGACGAGCAGTACTTC,TRBV30,TRBJ2-7,14,TRBD1,once
CASGLASGRPNEQFF,TGTGCTAGTGGTTTGGCTAGCGGGAGACCTAATGAGCAGTTCTTC,TRBV12-5,TRBJ2-1,15,TRBD2,-
CAISEQNYGYTF,TGTGCCATCAGTGAACAGAACTATGGCTACACCTTC,TRBV10-3,TRBJ1-2,12,-,-
CASSQTDTQYF,TGTGCCAGCAGCCAAACAGATACGCAGTATTTT,TRBV7-9,TRBJ2-3,11,-,-
CASKKGLAGERFPYNEQFF,TGTGCCAGTAAGAAAGGACTAGCGGGAGAAAGGTTCCCCTACAATGAGCAGTTCTTC,TRBV19,TRBJ2-1,19,TRBD2,-
CANLLVPGSNTGELFF,TGTGCCAACCTCCTTGTGCCAGGTTCGAACACCGGGGAGCTGTTTTTT,TRBV21-1,TRBJ2-2,16,-,-
CASSPRQEASELFF,TGTGCCAGCAGCCCCCGACAGGAAGCGTCGGAACTGTTTTTT,TRBV9,TRBJ1-4,14,-,-
CASTGTGYSNQPQHF,TGTGCCAGCACCGGAACAGGATATAGCAATCAGCCCCAGCATTTT,TRBV2,TRBJ1-5,15,-,-
CAWSSMGAGNEQYF,TGTGCCTGGAGTTCAATGGGCGCGGGTAACGAGCAGTACTTC,TRBV30,TRBJ2-7,14,-,-
CASSLEGVPYGYTF,TGCGCCAGCAGCTTGGAAGGAGTACCCTATGGCTACACCTTC,TRBV5-1,TRBJ1-2,14,-,-
CASSQAFGSMNTEAFF,TGTGCCAGCAGCCAAGCATTCGGGAGTATGAACACTGAAGCTTTCTTT,TRBV14,TRBJ1-1,16,-,once
CASSLSDFSSYNEQFF,TGCGCCAGCAGCTTATCGGACTTTAGCTCCTACAATGAGCAGTTCTTC,TRBV10-1,TRBJ2-1,16,-,-
CATSGGVADTQYF,TGTGCCACATCCGGGGGGGTCGCAGATACGCAGTATTTT,TRBV2,TRBJ2-3,13,TRBD2,-
CASSYSPGQGELFF,TGTGCCAGCAGTTACTCACCGGGACAGGGGGAGCTGTTTTTT,TRBV6-5,TRBJ2-2,14,TRBD1,-
CASSLGDRESTEAFF,TGTGCCAGCAGTTTAGGGGACAGGGAGAGCACTGAAGCTTTCTTT,TRBV27,TRBJ1-1,15,TRBD1,-
CASSLGGEGYTF,TGTGCCTCCTCTTTGGGAGGGGAAGGCTACACCTTC,TRBV30,TRBJ1-2,12,-,-
CASMASLSGELFF,TGTGCCAGCATGGCTAGCCTGTCCGGGGAGCTGTTTTTT,TRBV7-3,TRBJ2-2,13,-,-
CASSYSAGDYNEQFF,TGTGCCAGCAGTTACTCTGCGGGGGACTACAATGAGCAGTTCTTC,TRBV6-6,TRBJ2-1,15,TRBD2,-